This TCR beta chain stems from a study of CD8+CD57+ T cells in acquired aplastic anemia. Study-level background: The mean DNA yield obtained from sorted CD4+ and CD8+ cells came to roughly 3 ug.

V was cut by 4 bases and J by 4 bases, with 11 bases left in between. This CDR3 is built from 14 residues. Germline V gene lookup returns CDR1 SGDLS and CDR2 YYNGEE. According to the study, genomic DNA was the template for TCR beta VDJ and CDR3 profiling. TCRdb reanalysed the reads using MiXCR and keeps one entry per CDR3 protein. The sample holds more than 150,000 distinct CDR3 sequences, 35% to 50% seen once. This chain uses TRBV9 with TRBJ1-4, with D perhaps matching TRBD1 (5 bases). The sequence was obtained from a human donor in good health. Sequenced input: sorted CD4+, CD8+, or CD8+CD57+ T cells (not recorded which) from PBMCs. CDR3 loop: CASSSGRYNEKLFF. In nucleotides, the CDR3 is TGTGCCAGCAGCTCGGGACGGTATAATGAAAAACTGTTTTTT.